The rows below give T cell receptor beta chains drawn from one sample of a study of T cell responses to AZD1222 COVID-19 vaccine. Sequencing was performed with immunoSEQ multiplex PCR; in TCRdb, only in-frame clones are kept and a portion is missing. The table records around 200,000 clones, 85% to 90% of them present only once. The sample in question was peripheral blood, obtained 28 days after the second AZD1222 dose. The origin of the receptors is an adult who received the AZD1222 COVID-19 vaccine. Each CDR3 is given with its conserved first and last residue. Fields, in order: J gene, clone size, V gene, D gene, CDR3 DNA, CDR3 protein. A D gene is named only where the DNA matches it firmly. Not every row has a clone size; where given, it reads once, few, many or a size class.

TRBJ1-1,.,TRBV18,.,TGTGCCAGCTCACGGGCAGTCAACACTGAAGCTTTCTTT,CASSRAVNTEAFF
TRBJ2-7,.,TRBV28,TRBD2,TGTGCCAGCAGTTCTGGCGGGAGGGCATACGAGCAGTACTTC,CASSSGGRAYEQYF
TRBJ1-4,.,TRBV5-1,.,TGCGCCAGCAGCAGGATTGGGACGGTGGAAGAAAAACTGTTTTTT,CASSRIGTVEEKLFF
TRBJ1-1,.,TRBV5-6,.,TGTGCCAGCAGCTTGGTGGCAGGATTGAACACTGAAGCTTTCTTT,CASSLVAGLNTEAFF
TRBJ1-2,.,TRBV5-1,.,TGCGCCAGCAGCTTGTCGCAGGGGTATGGCTACACCTTC,CASSLSQGYGYTF
TRBJ2-5,.,TRBV5-4,.,TGTGCCACCCAAATTGGGGGAAAAGAGACCCAGTACTTC,CATQIGGKETQYF
TRBJ2-7,.,TRBV27,.,TGTGCCAGCAGTTCCCCAGGGGAATCCACGTACTTC,CASSSPGESTYF
TRBJ1-1,once,TRBV2,TRBD1,TGTGCCAGCATTGGAATCGGACAGGGAAGGAGGGACACTGAAGCTTTCTTT,CASIGIGQGRRDTEAFF
TRBJ2-4,.,TRBV4-2,TRBD2,TGTGCCAGCAGCCAAGATGGGGCTAGCGGGGCCCTATCCAAAAACATTCAGTACTTC,CASSQDGASGALSKNIQYF
TRBJ2-7,.,TRBV5-4,TRBD2,TGTGCCAGCAGCGGATCTAGCGGCCTGCACGAGCAGTACTTC,CASSGSSGLHEQYF
TRBJ1-6,.,TRBV5-1,.,TGCGCCAGCAGCTTGACGGTGAGCTCCTATAATTCACCCCTCCACTTT,CASSLTVSSYNSPLHF
TRBJ2-4,.,TRBV13,.,TGTGCCAGCAGCTCAACAGAGCCTATAGCCAAAAACATTCAGTACTTC,CASSSTEPIAKNIQYF
TRBJ1-4,.,TRBV5-1,.,TGCGCCAGCAGCTTGGCAGACGGGGACGGCGAAAAACTGTTTTTT,CASSLADGDGEKLFF
TRBJ1-1,.,TRBV28,.,TGTGCCAGCAGCGGTGGGGCGGATCTGAACACTGAAGCTTTCTTT,CASSGGADLNTEAFF
TRBJ2-3,.,TRBV4-3,.,TGCGCCAGCAGCCAAGGGACTTCGATGTCAGATACGCAGTATTTT,CASSQGTSMSDTQYF
TRBJ2-1,.,TRBV7-3,TRBD2,TGTGCCAGCAGCTTAAATCGGGTGACTAGCGGGAGAGAGAATGAGCAGTTCTTC,CASSLNRVTSGRENEQFF
TRBJ2-7,.,TRBV18,.,TGTGCCAGCTCACCTCCCCTGGGGGAGAACTCCTACGAGCAGTACTTC,CASSPPLGENSYEQYF
TRBJ2-7,.,TRBV4-3,.,TGCGCCAGCAGCCAAGAAAGAGACTTTTGGCAGTACTTC,CASSQERDFWQYF
TRBJ2-1,.,TRBV7-2,TRBD2,TGTGCCAGCAGCTTAGCTGGGACTAGCGCGTACGGTGAGCAGTTCTTC,CASSLAGTSAYGEQFF
TRBJ2-1,.,TRBV3-1/TRBV3-2,.,TGTGCCAGCAGCCAAGATTGGGCATCGGGGAATGAGCAGTTCTTC,CASSQDWASGNEQFF
TRBJ2-5,.,TRBV6-5,.,TGTGCCAGCAGTTACACTAGCCCGGAGACCCAGTACTTC,CASSYTSPETQYF
TRBJ1-5,.,TRBV24-1,.,TGTGCCACCAGTGACACAGGACAGCCCCAGCATTTT,CATSDTGQPQHF
TRBJ1-2,.,TRBV15,.,TGTGCCACCAGCAGAGATCGCGGAAAAGTCAATGGCTACACCTTC,CATSRDRGKVNGYTF
TRBJ2-2,.,TRBV7-7,TRBD1,TGTGCTAGCAGCTCGACAGGGCCTATCCCTACGAACACCGGGGAGCTGTTTTTT,CASSSTGPIPTNTGELFF
TRBJ2-7,.,TRBV19,.,TGTGCCAGTAGTATAGGCAGTACCTACGAGCAGTACTTC,CASSIGSTYEQYF
TRBJ2-5,.,TRBV9,.,TGTGCCAGCAGCGTAGGAGTTGGGGGTGAGACCCAGTACTTC,CASSVGVGGETQYF
TRBJ2-7,.,TRBV15,.,TGTGCCACCAGCAGACTAGCATCCGAGCAGTACTTC,CATSRLASEQYF
TRBJ1-5,.,TRBV28,TRBD1,TGTGCCAGCAGACAGACAGGGGAGGGGCAGCCCCAGCATTTT,CASRQTGEGQPQHF
TRBJ2-1,.,TRBV6-2/TRBV6-3,.,TGTGCCAGCAGTTACTCGGTTGGGGGGGCCGGGAAGTTCTTC,CASSYSVGGAGKFF
TRBJ2-1,few,TRBV19,.,TGTGCCAGTAGTATGCCCTCGGGGGCGCTACTCTACAATGAGCAGTTCTTC,CASSMPSGALLYNEQFF
TRBJ2-7,once,TRBV28,TRBD2,TGTGCCAGCAGTATTAGCGGGATGACCTACGAGCAGTACTTC,CASSISGMTYEQYF
TRBJ1-4,.,TRBV2,TRBD1,TGTGCCAGCAGTGCGGGGGGGACAGCTAATGAAAAACTGTTTTTT,CASSAGGTANEKLFF
TRBJ1-6,.,TRBV11-2,.,TGTGCCAGCAGCTTCCTGACAGATTCACCCCTCCACTTT,CASSFLTDSPLHF
TRBJ1-1,.,TRBV5-8,.,TGTGCCAGCAGCTTGGCATGGCCCCTGAACACTGAAGCTTTCTTT,CASSLAWPLNTEAFF
TRBJ2-2,.,TRBV28,TRBD1,TGTGCCACCCAGACAGGGGGCACCGGGGAGCTGTTTTTT,CATQTGGTGELFF
TRBJ2-5,.,TRBV18,TRBD2,TGTGCCAGCTCTAGGCTTCCAGCGGGGACTATGGGAGAGACCCAGTACTTC,CASSRLPAGTMGETQYF
TRBJ2-3,.,TRBV9,TRBD2,TGTGCCAGCAGCGTAGCAGCGGGAGACACAGATACGCAGTATTTT,CASSVAAGDTDTQYF
TRBJ2-4,few,TRBV29-1,.,TGCAGCGTCGGGACGGCCAAAAACATTCAGTACTTC,CSVGTAKNIQYF
TRBJ2-3,.,TRBV7-2,TRBD2,TGTGCCAGCAGCTCCGGGACTAGCGGGGTGGATACGCAGTATTTT,CASSSGTSGVDTQYF
TRBJ2-3,.,TRBV7-9,.,TGTGCCAGCAGCTTAGAACCCTTTAGCGATAGCACAGATACGCAGTATTTT,CASSLEPFSDSTDTQYF
TRBJ2-1,.,TRBV4-2,.,TGTGCCAGCAGCCAAGAAGGGCCTCTTAATGAGCAGTTCTTC,CASSQEGPLNEQFF
TRBJ2-6,.,TRBV25-1,.,TGTGCCAGCAGTCTCGAGCGGTCAAGCTCTGGGGCCAACGTCCTGACTTTC,CASSLERSSSGANVLTF
TRBJ2-3,once,TRBV12-3/TRBV12-4,.,TGTGCCAGCAGGGCCACGGATACGCAGTATTTT,CASRATDTQYF
TRBJ2-7,.,TRBV2,TRBD2,TGTGCCAGCAGGGCACCGGGACTAGCGGGGACACGGCAGTACTTC,CASRAPGLAGTRQYF
TRBJ2-3,.,TRBV11-2,TRBD2,TGTGCCAGCAGCCCCCGTACCTTAGCGGGAGGGCCAGATACGCAGTATTTT,CASSPRTLAGGPDTQYF
TRBJ2-2,.,TRBV19,TRBD1,TGTGCCAGTAGCCCCGTCAACAGGGGAAAGGGGGGGGAGCTGTTTTTT,CASSPVNRGKGGELFF